The 7 T cell receptor beta chains below were found in one sample sequenced in a study of neurological immune-mediated disorders (dated by TCRdb to 2018 to 2020). Libraries were built with 5' RACE. TCRdb shows the sequencer as Illumina HiSeq 2500. TCRdb reprocessing: public reads trimmed at Q25 with fastp, clones called with MiXCR, in-frame beta chains kept. A single entry per CDR3 protein holds the most common genes and DNA from its merged rows. The sample table contains around 130,000 distinct CDR3 sequences; only one count was recorded for roughly 3.1% of them. Over 1% of the sample is taken by the ten largest. Sequenced input: PBMCs. Receptor source: a young woman with multiple sclerosis.

In this sample, this clonotype turned up many times. This chain uses TRBV6-6 with TRBJ2-5; the D call may be TRBD1 or TRBD2 (6 bases each). Trimming took 0 bases from V and 1 from J, leaving 18 bases between them. The CDR3 totals 18 residues. Germline CDR1 MNHNY, CDR2 SVGAGI (reference sequence). CDR3 nucleotide sequence: TGTGCCAGCAGTTACTCTCTTCTCGGGGGCGAACCCCAAGAGACCCAGTACTTC. It encodes CASSYSLLGGEPQETQYF.

This clonotype occurred many times. The CDR3 DNA sequence: TGCAGTGCTTTTAGCGGGAAGAGGTCCTACAATGAGCAGTTCTTC. This translates into CSAFSGKRSYNEQFF. The chain employs TRBV20-1 and TRBJ2-1; 8 nucleotides line up with TRBD2. Germline CDR1 DFQATT, CDR2 SNEGSKA (reference sequence). This CDR3 has 15 amino acids. J was trimmed by 1 base and V by 5 bases; bases with no gene match: 7.

This clonotype was recorded at least ten times. V gene TRBV5-1 combines with J gene TRBJ2-1, with TRBD1 identical over 8 bases. The J segment lost 8 bases and the V segment lost 4 bases, leaving 8 bases of the junction unmatched. Per the germline V gene, CDR1 is SGHRS and CDR2 is YFSETQ. The CDR3 has 14 residues. Here the CDR3 DNA reads TGCGCCAGCAGCATTGGACAGGGTGGCCATGAGCAGTTCTTC. Amino acid sequence: CASSIGQGGHEQFF. The full variable domain, completed using reference TRBV5-1 and TRBJ2-1, is KAGVTQTPRYLIKTRGQQVTLSCSPISGHRSVSWYQQTPGQGLQFLFEYFSETQRNKGNFPGRFSGRQFSNSRSEMNVSTLELGDSALYLCASSIGQGGHEQFFGPGTRLTVL.

In this sample, this clonotype turned up many times. The chain joins TRBV7-6 to TRBJ2-1, with TRBD1 matching 8 bases. The CDR3 sequence is 16 residues long. Trimming cost V 4 bases and J 15 bases; bases outside gene matches: 20. Germline V lookup: CDR1 SGHVS, CDR2 FNYEAQ. DNA for the CDR3: TGTGCCAGCAGCTCAAACCCGGGACAGGAGATGAGGTCGGCGTTCTTC. Encoded protein: CASSSNPGQEMRSAFF. Combining the CDR3 with reference TRBV7-6 and TRBJ2-1 gives the whole variable domain GAGVSQSPRYKVTKRGQDVALRCDPISGHVSLYWYRQALGQGPEFLTYFNYEAQQDKSGLPNDRFSAERPEGSISTLTIQRTEQRDSAMYRCASSSNPGQEMRSAFFGPGTRLTVL.

This clonotype was recorded at least ten times. This chain connects TRBV5-1 to TRBJ2-1; 9 bases agree with TRBD2. The V gene's germline CDR1 is SGHRS and CDR2 YFSETQ. Trimming cost V 4 bases and J 6 bases; bases outside gene matches: 5. The CDR3 loop spans 14 amino acids. The CDR3 sequence is CASSPSGTVNEQFF. CDR3 nucleotide sequence: TGCGCCAGCAGCCCTAGCGGGACAGTCAATGAGCAGTTCTTC.

The chain uses TRBV20-1 and TRBJ2-5; 10 bases match TRBD2. The CDR3 runs to 14 residues. Germline CDR1 is DFQATT and CDR2 is SNEGSKA (reference sequence). V was pared by 6 bases and J by 1 base, with 5 bases of the junction left unmatched. The CDR3, as DNA: TGCAGTGCGACTCTAGCGGGGGCCCAAGAGACCCAGTACTTC. It encodes CSATLAGAQETQYF.

This clonotype was found many times. This sequence joins TRBV14 and TRBJ2-1; D may correspond to TRBD1 or TRBD2 (5 bases each). The CDR3 covers 18 residues. The germline V gene has CDR1 SGHDN and CDR2 FVKESK. V was cut by 0 bases and J by 5 bases, with 20 bases left in between. The CDR3 DNA follows: TGTGCCAGCAGCCAAGATCATAAGGGACCCGTGGGGAACAATGAGCAGTTCTTC. The encoded protein is CASSQDHKGPVGNNEQFF.